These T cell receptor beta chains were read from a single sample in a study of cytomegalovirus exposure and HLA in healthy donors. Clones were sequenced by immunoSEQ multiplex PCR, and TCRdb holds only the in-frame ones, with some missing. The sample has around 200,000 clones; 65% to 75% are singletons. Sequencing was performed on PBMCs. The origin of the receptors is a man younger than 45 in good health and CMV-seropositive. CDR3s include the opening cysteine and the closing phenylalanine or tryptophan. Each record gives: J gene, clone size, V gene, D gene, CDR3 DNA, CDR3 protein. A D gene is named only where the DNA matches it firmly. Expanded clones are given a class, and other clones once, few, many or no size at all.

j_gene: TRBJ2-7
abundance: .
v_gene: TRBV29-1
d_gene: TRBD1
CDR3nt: TGCAGCGTTGCACTTTTGGGGAGACAGGGCTACGAGCAGTACTTC
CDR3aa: CSVALLGRQGYEQYF

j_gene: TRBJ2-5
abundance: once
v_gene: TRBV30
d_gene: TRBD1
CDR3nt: TGTGCCTGGAGTGTAGAGACAGGGTTGGAGACCCAGTACTTC
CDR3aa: CAWSVETGLETQYF

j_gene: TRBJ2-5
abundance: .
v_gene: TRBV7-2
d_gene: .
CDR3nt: TGTGCCAGCAGACGGGGTTGGGAGGAGACCCAGTACTTC
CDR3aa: CASRRGWEETQYF

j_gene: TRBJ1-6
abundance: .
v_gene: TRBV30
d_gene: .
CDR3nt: TGTGGCACAGAGGCCTCGCGGGGTTCACCCCTCCACTTT
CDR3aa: CGTEASRGSPLHF

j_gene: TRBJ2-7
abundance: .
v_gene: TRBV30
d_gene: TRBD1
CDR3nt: TGTGCCTGGTCCAGGGGGAGCTCCTACGAGCAGTACTTC
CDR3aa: CAWSRGSSYEQYF

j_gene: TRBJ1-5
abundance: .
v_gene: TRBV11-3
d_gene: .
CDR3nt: TGTGCCAGCAGCTTAGGGGGCGGTTGCAATCAGCCCCAGCATTTT
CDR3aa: CASSLGGGCNQPQHF

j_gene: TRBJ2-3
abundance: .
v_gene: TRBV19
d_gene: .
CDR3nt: TGTGCCAGTAGTATAGATGGGAGGACAGATACGCAGTATTTT
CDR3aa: CASSIDGRTDTQYF

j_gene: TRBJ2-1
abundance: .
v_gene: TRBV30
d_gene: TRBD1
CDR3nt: TGTGCCTGGAGACCCCGGACAGGGCTGACCTTTTGGCAGTTCTTC
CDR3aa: CAWRPRTGLTFWQFF

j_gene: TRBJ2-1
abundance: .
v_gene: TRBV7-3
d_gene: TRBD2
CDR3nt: TGTGCCAGCAGCTCCCTAGCGGGGGGGAGGGATGAGCAGTTCTTC
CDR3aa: CASSSLAGGRDEQFF

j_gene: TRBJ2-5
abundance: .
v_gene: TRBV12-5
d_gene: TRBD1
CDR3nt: TGTGCTAGTGGTTCGGGGACAGGGGGCAGCCAAGAGACCCAGTACTTC
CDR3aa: CASGSGTGGSQETQYF

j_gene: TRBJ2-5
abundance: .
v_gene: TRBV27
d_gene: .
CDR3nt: TGTGCCAGCAGTTTATCGTTCCTCGGGCAGGGTGGTGTCTTCCAAGAGACCCAGTACTTC
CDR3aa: CASSLSFLGQGGVFQETQYF